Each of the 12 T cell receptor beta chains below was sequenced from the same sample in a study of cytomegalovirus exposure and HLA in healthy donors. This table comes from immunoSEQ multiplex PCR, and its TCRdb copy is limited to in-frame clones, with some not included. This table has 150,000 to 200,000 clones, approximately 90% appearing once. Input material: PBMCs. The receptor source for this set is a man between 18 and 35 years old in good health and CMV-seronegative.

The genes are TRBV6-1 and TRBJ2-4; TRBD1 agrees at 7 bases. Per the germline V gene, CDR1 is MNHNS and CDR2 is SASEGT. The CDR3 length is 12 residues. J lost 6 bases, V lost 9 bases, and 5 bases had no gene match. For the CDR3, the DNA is TGTGCCAGTGGGGACAGCTTAAACATTCAGTACTTC. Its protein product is CASGDSLNIQYF.

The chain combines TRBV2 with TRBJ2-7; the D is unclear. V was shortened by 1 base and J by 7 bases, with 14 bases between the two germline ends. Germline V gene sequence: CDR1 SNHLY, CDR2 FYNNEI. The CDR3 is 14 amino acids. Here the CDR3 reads CASSEGAAPTEQYF. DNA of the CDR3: TGTGCCAGCAGTGAAGGGGCTGCCCCTACGGAGCAGTACTTC.

CDR3 DNA sequence: TGTGCCAGCAGTCTAAGCCGGGACAGGGGCACTGAAGCTTTCTTT. This translates into CASSLSRDRGTEAFF. The V gene is TRBV6-1, the J gene TRBJ1-1; TRBD1 agrees at 10 bases. The CDR3 length is 15 residues. The germline gives CDR1 MNHNS, CDR2 SASEGT. J lost 4 bases, V lost 5 bases, and 7 bases had no gene match.

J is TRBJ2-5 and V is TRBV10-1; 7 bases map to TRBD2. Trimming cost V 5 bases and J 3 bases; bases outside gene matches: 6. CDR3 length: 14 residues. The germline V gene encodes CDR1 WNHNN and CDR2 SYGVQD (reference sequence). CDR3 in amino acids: CASSPGGREETQYF. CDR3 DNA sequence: TGCGCCAGCAGTCCAGGTGGGAGGGAAGAGACCCAGTACTTC.

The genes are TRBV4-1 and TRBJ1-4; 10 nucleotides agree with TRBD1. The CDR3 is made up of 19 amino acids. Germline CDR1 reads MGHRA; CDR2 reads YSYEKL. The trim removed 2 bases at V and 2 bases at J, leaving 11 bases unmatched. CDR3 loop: CASSQPMTGTGVTNEKLFF. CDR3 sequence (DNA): TGCGCCAGCAGCCAACCGATGACCGGGACAGGGGTCACTAATGAAAAACTGTTTTTT.

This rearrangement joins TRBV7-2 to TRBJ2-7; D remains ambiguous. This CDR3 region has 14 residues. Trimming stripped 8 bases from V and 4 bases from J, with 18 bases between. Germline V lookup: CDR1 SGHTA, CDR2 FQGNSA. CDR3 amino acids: CASSTGAERYEQYF. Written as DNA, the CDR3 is TGTGCCAGCTCGACGGGTGCGGAAAGATACGAGCAGTACTTC.

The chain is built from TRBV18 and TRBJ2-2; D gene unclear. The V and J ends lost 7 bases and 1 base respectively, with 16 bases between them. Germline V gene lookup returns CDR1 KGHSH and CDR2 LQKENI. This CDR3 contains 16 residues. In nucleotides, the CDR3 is TGTGCCAGCTTCACCAGTCCGGGTTTGAACACCGGGGAGCTGTTTTTT. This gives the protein CASFTSPGLNTGELFF.

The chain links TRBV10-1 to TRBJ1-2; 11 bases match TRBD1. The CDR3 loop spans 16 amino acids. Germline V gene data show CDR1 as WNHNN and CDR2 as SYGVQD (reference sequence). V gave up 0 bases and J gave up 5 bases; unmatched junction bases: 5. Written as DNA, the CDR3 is TGCGCCAGCAGTGAGTCAAGGACAGGGGGCGAATATGGCTACACCTTC. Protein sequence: CASSESRTGGEYGYTF.

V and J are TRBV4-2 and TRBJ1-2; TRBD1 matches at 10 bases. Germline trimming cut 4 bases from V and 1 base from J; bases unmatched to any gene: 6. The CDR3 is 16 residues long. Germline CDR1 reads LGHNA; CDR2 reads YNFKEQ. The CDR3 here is CASSPATGGFNYGYTF. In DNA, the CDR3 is TGTGCCAGCAGCCCCGCGACAGGGGGCTTTAACTATGGCTACACCTTC.

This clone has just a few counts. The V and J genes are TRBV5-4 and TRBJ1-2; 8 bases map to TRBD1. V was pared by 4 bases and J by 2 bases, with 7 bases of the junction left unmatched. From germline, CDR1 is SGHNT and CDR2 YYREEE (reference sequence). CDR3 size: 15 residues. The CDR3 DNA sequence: TGTGCCAGCAGCCTTAAGACAGGGGCCAACTATGGCTACACCTTC. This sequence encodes CASSLKTGANYGYTF.

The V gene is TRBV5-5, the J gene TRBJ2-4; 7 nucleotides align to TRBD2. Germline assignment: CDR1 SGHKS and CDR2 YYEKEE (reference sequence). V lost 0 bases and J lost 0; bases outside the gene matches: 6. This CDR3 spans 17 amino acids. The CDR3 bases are TGTGCCAGCAGCTTGGGTTGGAGGGAGGGAGCCAAAAACATTCAGTACTTC. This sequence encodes CASSLGWREGAKNIQYF.

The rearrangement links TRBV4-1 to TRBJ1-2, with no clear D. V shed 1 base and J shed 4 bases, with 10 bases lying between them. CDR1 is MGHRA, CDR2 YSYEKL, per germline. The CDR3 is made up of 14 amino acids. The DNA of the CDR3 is TGCGCCAGCAGCCAAGCCTCCTGGAGCTATGGCTACACCTTC. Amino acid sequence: CASSQASWSYGYTF.